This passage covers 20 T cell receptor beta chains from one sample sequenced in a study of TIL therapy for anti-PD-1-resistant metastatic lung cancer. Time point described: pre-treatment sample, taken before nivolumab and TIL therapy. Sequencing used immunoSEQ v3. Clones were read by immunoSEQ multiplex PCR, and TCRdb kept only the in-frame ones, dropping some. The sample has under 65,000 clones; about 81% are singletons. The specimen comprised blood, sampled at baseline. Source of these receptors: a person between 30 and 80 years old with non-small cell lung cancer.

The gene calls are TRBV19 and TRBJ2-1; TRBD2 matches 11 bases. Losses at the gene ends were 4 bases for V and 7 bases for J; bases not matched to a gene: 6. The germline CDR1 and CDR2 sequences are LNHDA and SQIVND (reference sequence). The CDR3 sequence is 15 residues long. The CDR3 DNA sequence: TGTGCCAGTAGTACGACTAGCGGGATTCGGAATGAGCAGTTCTTC. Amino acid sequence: CASSTTSGIRNEQFF.

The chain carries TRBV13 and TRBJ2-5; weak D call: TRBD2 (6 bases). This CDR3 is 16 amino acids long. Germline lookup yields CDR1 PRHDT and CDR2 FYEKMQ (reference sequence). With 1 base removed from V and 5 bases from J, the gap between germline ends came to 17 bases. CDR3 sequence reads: CASSLETSGGYETQYF. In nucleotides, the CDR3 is TGTGCCAGCAGCTTAGAGACCTCCGGAGGGTATGAGACCCAGTACTTC.

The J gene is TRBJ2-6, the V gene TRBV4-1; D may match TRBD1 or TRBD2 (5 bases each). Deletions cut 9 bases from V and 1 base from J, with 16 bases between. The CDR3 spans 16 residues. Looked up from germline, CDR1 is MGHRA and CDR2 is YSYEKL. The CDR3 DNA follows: TGCGCCAGTTCCGGGGTGGGGGTTTCTGGGGCCAACGTCCTGACTTTC. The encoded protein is CASSGVGVSGANVLTF.

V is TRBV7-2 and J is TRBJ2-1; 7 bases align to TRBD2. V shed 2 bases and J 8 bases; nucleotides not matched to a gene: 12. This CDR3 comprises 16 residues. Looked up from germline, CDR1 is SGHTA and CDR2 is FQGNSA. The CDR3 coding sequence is TGTGCCAGCAGCTTATTCTCCCGGGCGGGAGCCCATGAGCAGTTCTTC. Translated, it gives CASSLFSRAGAHEQFF.

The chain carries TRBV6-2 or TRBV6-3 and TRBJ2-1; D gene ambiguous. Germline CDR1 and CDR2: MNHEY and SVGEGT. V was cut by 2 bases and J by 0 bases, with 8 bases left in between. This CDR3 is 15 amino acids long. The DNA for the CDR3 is TGTGCCAGCAGTTACGAGTGGAGCTCCTACAATGAGCAGTTCTTC. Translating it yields CASSYEWSSYNEQFF.

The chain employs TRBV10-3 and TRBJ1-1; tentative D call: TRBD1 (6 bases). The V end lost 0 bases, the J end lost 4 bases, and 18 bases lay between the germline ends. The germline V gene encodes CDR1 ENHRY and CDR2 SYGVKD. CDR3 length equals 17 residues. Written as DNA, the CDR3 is TGTGCCATCAGTGAGTCGAGTGCGGGGGCAGGGGCCACTGAAGCTTTCTTT. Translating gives CAISESSAGAGATEAFF.

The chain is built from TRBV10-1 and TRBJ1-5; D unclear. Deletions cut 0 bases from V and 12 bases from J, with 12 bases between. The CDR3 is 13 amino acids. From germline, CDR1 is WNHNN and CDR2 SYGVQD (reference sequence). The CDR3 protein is CASSESYSGSQHF. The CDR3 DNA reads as TGCGCCAGCAGTGAGTCGTATTCGGGGAGCCAGCATTTT.

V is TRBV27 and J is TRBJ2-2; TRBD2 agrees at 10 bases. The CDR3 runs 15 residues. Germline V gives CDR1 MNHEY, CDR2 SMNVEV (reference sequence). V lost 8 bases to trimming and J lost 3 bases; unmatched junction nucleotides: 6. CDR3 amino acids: CASGWTSGYTGELFF. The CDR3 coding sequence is TGTGCCAGCGGGTGGACTAGCGGTTACACCGGGGAGCTGTTTTTT.

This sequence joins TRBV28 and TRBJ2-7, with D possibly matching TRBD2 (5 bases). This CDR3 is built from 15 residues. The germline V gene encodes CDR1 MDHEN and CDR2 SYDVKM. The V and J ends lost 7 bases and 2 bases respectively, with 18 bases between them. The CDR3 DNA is TGTGCCAGCACCATGGAGGCCGCCGGGACCTACGAGCAGTACTTC. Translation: CASTMEAAGTYEQYF.

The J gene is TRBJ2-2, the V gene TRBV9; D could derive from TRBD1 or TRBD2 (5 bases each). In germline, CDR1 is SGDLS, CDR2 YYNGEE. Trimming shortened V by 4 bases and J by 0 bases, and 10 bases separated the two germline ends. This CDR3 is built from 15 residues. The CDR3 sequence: CASSPLGANTGELFF. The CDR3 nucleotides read TGTGCCAGCAGCCCCCTGGGGGCGAACACCGGGGAGCTGTTTTTT.

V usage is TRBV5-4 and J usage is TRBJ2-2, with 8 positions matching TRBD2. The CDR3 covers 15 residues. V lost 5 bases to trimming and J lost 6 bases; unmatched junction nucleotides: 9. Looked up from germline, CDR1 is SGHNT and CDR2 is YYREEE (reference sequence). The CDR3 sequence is CASSRTTAGAGELFF. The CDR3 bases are TGTGCCAGCAGTCGAACAACAGCGGGGGCCGGGGAGCTGTTTTTT.

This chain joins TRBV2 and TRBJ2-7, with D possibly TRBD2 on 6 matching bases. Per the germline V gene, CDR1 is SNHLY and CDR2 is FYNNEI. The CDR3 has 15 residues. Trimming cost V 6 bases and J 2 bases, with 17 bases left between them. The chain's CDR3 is CASRRGLARAYEQYF. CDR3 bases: TGTGCCAGCAGGCGAGGGCTAGCGAGAGCCTACGAGCAGTACTTC.

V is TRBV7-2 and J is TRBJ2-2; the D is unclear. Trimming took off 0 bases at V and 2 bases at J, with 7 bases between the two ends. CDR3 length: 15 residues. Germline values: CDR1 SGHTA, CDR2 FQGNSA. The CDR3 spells CASSLASTNTGELFF. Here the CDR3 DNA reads TGTGCCAGCAGCTTAGCAAGCACAAACACCGGGGAGCTGTTTTTT.

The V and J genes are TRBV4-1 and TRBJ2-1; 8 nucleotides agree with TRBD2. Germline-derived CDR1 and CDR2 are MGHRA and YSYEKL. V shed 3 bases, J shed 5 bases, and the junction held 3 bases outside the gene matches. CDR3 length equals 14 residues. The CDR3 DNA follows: TGCGCCAGCAGCCACCCGGGGGGGGACAATGAGCAGTTCTTC. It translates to CASSHPGGDNEQFF.

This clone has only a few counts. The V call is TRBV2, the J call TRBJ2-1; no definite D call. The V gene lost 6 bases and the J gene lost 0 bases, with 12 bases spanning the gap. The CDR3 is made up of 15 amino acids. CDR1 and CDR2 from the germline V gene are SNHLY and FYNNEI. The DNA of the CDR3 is TGTGCCAGCAGCCCGGACCTAAGCTCCTACAATGAGCAGTTCTTC. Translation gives CASSPDLSSYNEQFF.

The CDR3 nucleotides read TGTGCCAGCAACCTTGGCACCCGCACAGATACGCAGTATTTT. It encodes CASNLGTRTDTQYF. The chain combines TRBV6-5 with TRBJ2-3; D remains ambiguous. Germline CDR1 reads MNHEY; CDR2 reads SVGAGI. The CDR3 is 14 residues long. The V end was cut by 7 bases, the J end by 1 base, with 12 bases between.

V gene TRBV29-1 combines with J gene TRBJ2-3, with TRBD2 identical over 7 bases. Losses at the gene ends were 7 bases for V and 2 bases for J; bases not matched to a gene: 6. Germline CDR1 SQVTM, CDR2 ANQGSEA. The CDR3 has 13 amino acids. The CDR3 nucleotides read TGCAGCGCCGCGGGGAGGGACACAGATACGCAGTATTTT. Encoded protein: CSAAGRDTDTQYF.

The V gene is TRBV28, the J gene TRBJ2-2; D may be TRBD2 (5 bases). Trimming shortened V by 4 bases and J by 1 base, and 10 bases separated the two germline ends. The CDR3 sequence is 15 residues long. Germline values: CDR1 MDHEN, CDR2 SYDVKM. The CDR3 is CASSSRVENTGELFF. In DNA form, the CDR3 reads TGTGCCAGCAGTTCGAGGGTAGAGAACACCGGGGAGCTGTTTTTT.

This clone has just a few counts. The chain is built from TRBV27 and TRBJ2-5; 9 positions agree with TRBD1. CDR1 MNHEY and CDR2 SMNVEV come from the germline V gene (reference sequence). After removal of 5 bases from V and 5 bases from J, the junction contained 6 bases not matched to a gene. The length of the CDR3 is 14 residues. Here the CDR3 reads CASSKQGAEETQYF. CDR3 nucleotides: TGTGCCAGCAGTAAACAGGGGGCGGAGGAGACCCAGTACTTC.

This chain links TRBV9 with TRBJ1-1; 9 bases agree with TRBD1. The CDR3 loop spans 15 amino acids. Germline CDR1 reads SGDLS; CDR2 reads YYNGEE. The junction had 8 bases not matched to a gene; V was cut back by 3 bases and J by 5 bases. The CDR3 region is CASSALDRGRTEAFF. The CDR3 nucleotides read TGTGCCAGCAGCGCCCTGGACAGGGGAAGAACTGAAGCTTTCTTT.